One and the same sample provided the 16 T cell receptor beta chains below, sequenced in a study of blood T cells in healthy people across ages. Next came a second PCR, run for about 7 to 12 cycles, which used a sample-barcoded 5' primer along with a J-beta primer mix. MiXCR, applied by TCRdb to the 5' RACE reads, yields one record per CDR3 protein. The sample yields roughly 680,000 distinct CDR3 sequences, roughly 49% seen once. The specimen sequenced was blood. The origin of the receptors is a woman aged 55-70 years in good health.

This clonotype was found many times. DNA for the CDR3: TGCAGCGTTTTGTCTTCGTACGAGCAGTACTTC. Translating gives CSVLSSYEQYF. V usage is TRBV29-1 and J usage is TRBJ2-7; D is unresolved. CDR1 and CDR2 from the germline V gene are SQVTM and ANQGSEA. The V end was cut by 5 bases, the J end by 4 bases, with 9 bases between. The CDR3 spans 11 residues.

This clonotype was counted ten times or more. This sequence joins TRBV18 and TRBJ2-7; no clear D. V lost 3 bases and J lost 2, with 11 bases in between. CDR1 and CDR2 (germline): KGHSH, LQKENI. This CDR3 is built from 14 residues. CDR3 sequence: CASSPQDGPYEQYF. In DNA form, the CDR3 reads TGTGCCAGCTCACCCCAGGACGGTCCCTACGAGCAGTACTTC.

This clonotype has just a few counts. J is TRBJ1-2 and V is TRBV28; a possible D gene is TRBD1 (6 bases). V lost 9 bases and J 5 bases, leaving 19 bases between the germline ends. The CDR3 runs to 14 residues. The germline V gene has CDR1 MDHEN and CDR2 SYDVKM. In nucleotides, the CDR3 is TGTGCCAGTTTCTCGCCGGGACAACCGTATGGCTACACCTTC. Its protein is CASFSPGQPYGYTF.

The chain joins TRBV5-4 to TRBJ2-7, with no clear D. This CDR3 contains 14 residues. V lost 4 bases and J lost 4, with 15 bases in between. Germline values: CDR1 SGHNT, CDR2 YYREEE (reference sequence). The CDR3 DNA sequence: TGTGCCAGCAGCCCTGACATTAACTCTTACGAGCAGTACTTC. It translates to CASSPDINSYEQYF.

This clonotype was counted many times. This chain connects TRBV25-1 to TRBJ1-1, with D uncertain. The CDR3 extends over 17 amino acids. The germline V gene encodes CDR1 MGHDK and CDR2 SYGVNS. The ends were cut back, 6 bases at V and 4 bases at J, with 24 bases in the middle. This CDR3 reads CASSPLSADRTSTEAFF. CDR3 DNA: TGTGCCAGCAGCCCGTTATCGGCGGACCGTACCAGCACTGAAGCTTTCTTT.

This clonotype came up a few times. The J gene is TRBJ1-5, the V gene TRBV29-1; 7 nucleotides align to TRBD1. This CDR3 spans 15 amino acids. The V gene end was trimmed by 5 bases and the J gene end by 2 bases; junction bases not matched to a gene: 9. Germline V gives CDR1 SQVTM, CDR2 ANQGSEA. The CDR3 region is CSVRAGGTGNQPQHF. CDR3 bases: TGCAGCGTTAGGGCAGGGGGGACGGGCAATCAGCCCCAGCATTTT.

This chain uses TRBV5-5 with TRBJ2-5; D possibly corresponds to TRBD1 (6 bases). V was pared by 2 bases and J by 2 bases, with 16 bases between. This CDR3 comprises 16 residues. Germline CDR1 and CDR2: SGHKS and YYEKEE (reference sequence). For the CDR3, the DNA is TGTGCCAGCAGCTTCGGGAATGGACAGTTGCAAGAGACCCAGTACTTC. Translated, it gives CASSFGNGQLQETQYF. Based on the CDR3 plus reference TRBV5-5 and TRBJ2-5, the full variable domain is DAGVTQSPTHLIKTRGQQVTLRCSPISGHKSVSWYQQVLGQGPQFIFQYYEKEERGRGNFPDRFSARQFPNYSSELNVNALLLGDSALYLCASSFGNGQLQETQYFGPGTRLLVL.

V usage is TRBV6-2 or TRBV6-3 and J usage is TRBJ2-1; 14 bases are a match to TRBD2. CDR3 size: 16 residues. Unmatched junction bases numbered 8, after V lost 7 bases and J lost 6 bases. Per the germline V gene, CDR1 is MNHEY and CDR2 is SVGEGT. The CDR3 nucleotides read TGTGCCAGCACCGCCCCGGGACTAGCGGGAGTCAATGAGCAGTTCTTC. Translation: CASTAPGLAGVNEQFF.

The V gene is TRBV7-3, the J gene TRBJ2-1; 11 nucleotides agree with TRBD1. The DNA end lines up better with TRBJ2-7; the J call may be wrong. Germline V lookup: CDR1 SGHTA, CDR2 FQGTGA. The CDR3 is 16 residues long. This CDR3 reads CASSLGQGASYNEQYF. In nucleotides, the CDR3 is TGTGCCAGCAGCTTAGGACAGGGGGCTTCCTACAATGAGCAGTACTTC.

The V call is TRBV7-2, the J call TRBJ2-3; D not resolved. Trimming stripped 5 bases from V and 4 bases from J, with 10 bases between. The CDR3 extends over 13 amino acids. Germline values: CDR1 SGHTA, CDR2 FQGNSA. In nucleotides, the CDR3 is TGTGCCAGCAGCAGGATGGGCTCAGATACGCAGTATTTT. Residues: CASSRMGSDTQYF.

V usage is TRBV20-1 and J usage is TRBJ1-2; D call uncertain. V was pared by 4 bases and J by 8 bases, with 11 bases between. The CDR3 totals 11 residues. Germline-derived CDR1 and CDR2 are DFQATT and SNEGSKA (reference sequence). CDR3 protein: CSATGPPGYTF. Written as DNA, the CDR3 is TGCAGTGCTACGGGCCCGCCGGGCTACACCTTC.

This clonotype was observed once. This chain uses TRBV5-6 with TRBJ2-1; tentative D call: TRBD2 (6 bases). V was trimmed by 5 bases and J by 7 bases, leaving 22 bases between them. Germline V gives CDR1 SGHDT, CDR2 YYEEEE. This CDR3 comprises 16 residues. This chain's CDR3 is CASSKMVAGRWNEQFF. CDR3 coding DNA: TGTGCCAGCAGTAAAATGGTGGCTGGGAGGTGGAATGAGCAGTTCTTC.

The chain has TRBV7-2 and TRBJ1-5; 8 nucleotides match TRBD1. The CDR3 consists of 15 residues. Germline CDR1 SGHTA, CDR2 FQGNSA. The V and J ends lost 3 bases and 4 bases, in that order; junction bases with no gene match: 5. The CDR3 loop reads CASSLGQVGNQPQHF. CDR3 coding DNA: TGTGCCAGCAGCTTGGGACAGGTGGGAAATCAGCCCCAGCATTTT.

This clonotype is classed as medium-sized. This rearrangement joins TRBV29-1 to TRBJ2-5, with a weak D call TRBD1 (6 bases). This CDR3 has 15 residues. Trimming removed 4 bases from V and 0 bases from J, with 15 bases in between. Looked up from germline, CDR1 is SQVTM and CDR2 is ANQGSEA. CDR3 coding DNA: TGCAGCGTTGCCCCAGGGGTTACGTACCAAGAGACCCAGTACTTC. Protein: CSVAPGVTYQETQYF.

The chain uses TRBV20-1 and TRBJ2-7; TRBD2 matches at 13 bases. Germline CDR1 reads DFQATT; CDR2 reads SNEGSKA (reference sequence). The CDR3 extends over 15 amino acids. The J segment lost 5 bases and the V segment lost 6 bases, leaving 10 bases of the junction unmatched. The CDR3, as DNA: TGCAGTGCCATGGGACTAGCGGGAATGAGAAACGAGCAGTACTTC. This encodes CSAMGLAGMRNEQYF.

The chain uses TRBV20-1 and TRBJ1-1; 7 bases line up with TRBD1. V dropped 5 bases and J dropped 7; count of bases not matched to a gene: 10. This CDR3 contains 13 residues. Germline lookup yields CDR1 DFQATT and CDR2 SNEGSKA (reference sequence). DNA of the CDR3: TGCAGTGCTCACGACAGGGAAAGGGGTGAAGCTTTCTTT. As protein: CSAHDRERGEAFF.